This section outlines one T cell receptor (beta chain) sequence together with its context. No antigen is known for it. No clone much larger than this one lies a single base away; base qualities are absent. The method behind the library was 5' RACE. The sample was run on an Illumina HiSeq 2500. The second PCR ran for about 7 to 11 cycles and used a J-beta primer mix along with a sample-barcoded 5' primer. A template-switch 5' adaptor carrying 12 random nucleotides introduced a unique molecular identifier onto each TCR beta cDNA molecule. Each sample yielded at least 2.5 million CDR3-containing paired-end reads. First-strand cDNA synthesis was performed from all RNA using the Mint cDNA synthesis kit, with priming by a TRBC-specific oligonucleotide. Following uracil-DNA glycosylase treatment, all cDNA underwent a first 18-cycle PCR with the universal primers M1SS and BC2_uni_R. The study's processing was this. Normalization of each sample was performed by random selection of 1 million high-quality reads, each carrying a distinct molecular identifier. Instead of being binned into consensus sequences, reads with shared molecular identifiers were discarded. CDR3 identification, clonotype clustering and error correction used MiTCR with a Q25 quality threshold and the strictest error-elimination algorithm. A nonparametric unseen species model with Euler transformation was used to estimate lower-bound total TCR beta diversity. TCRdb handled the public reads itself, with Q25 trimming in fastp and clone calling in MiXCR, and kept productive beta chains. Rows are unified per CDR3 protein, each entry keeping the most common DNA and genes. None of the V and J calls come from the authors' own analysis; TCRdb made them. The sample table shows approximately 690,000 distinct CDR3 sequences, and over 40% are seen once. The ten largest clones capture about 32% of the sample.

This entry is derived from a study of blood T cells in healthy people across ages (dated by TCRdb to about 2015). The study in broad terms: In model experiments, roughly one uniquely barcoded TCR beta cDNA molecule per two T cells was captured by template switching. To avoid experimental bias, donors of different ages were distributed randomly across sequencing lanes. To track age-related changes in TCR beta repertoire diversity, the study relied on deep sequencing normalized with unique cDNA molecular identifiers. Two additional independent replicas of 1 million unique cDNA reads from the same blood draw were analyzed for two donors (one aged 18 to 30 and one aged 80 or older). Donors were grouped into four age groups: young (average 16 years), middle-aged (under 40), aged (about 59) and long-lived (approximately 75).

Donors were 30 to 45 systemically healthy Caucasian individuals from Russia aged roughly 6 to 100 years. Each donor gave ten milliliters of peripheral blood, collected into EDTA-treated Vacutainer tubes. Ficoll-Paque density-gradient centrifugation was used to isolate PBMCs, with at least 7 million per sample. Trizol reagent was used to extract total RNA from the PBMCs, yielding at least 5.5 micrograms per sample. For every donor, an aliquot of PBMCs went through flow cytometry to measure the percentages of naive CD45RAhigh/CD27high T cells. General findings and caveats noted by the study authors: Because the CMV infection status of the donors was unknown, age-related changes in expanded clonotypes may potentially have been confounded. Observed TCR beta diversity correlated strongly with the percentage of naive T cells measured by flow cytometry. Estimates of total diversity from one million sequenced T cells were regarded as lower bounds and underestimates. Since profiling was done on bulk unsorted PBMCs, naive and antigen-experienced compartments could not be conclusively compared. The long-lived group showed more naive CD4+ T cells, fewer expanded clones and increased TCR diversity than the aged group, suggesting age selection. As age increased, observed TCR beta diversity per million T cells dropped in a roughly linear way, and a significant reduction was already evident by age 40.

From the germline V gene, CDR1 is SGHTA and CDR2 is FQGNSA. V and J are truncated by 1 base and 8 bases respectively, leaving an intervening sequence of 14 bases. Taken from cysteine to phenylalanine, the CDR3 has 14 residues. Only CDR3 DNA remains: 42 bases, in frame from the first base. This chain joins TRBV7-2 to TRBJ1-2; TRBD1 is a possible D gene, resting on 5 matching bases. The material sequenced was blood. This clonotype was obtained from an elderly man in good health. The CDR3 amino acid sequence is: CASSLGAGYRGYTF. The DNA is as follows: TGTGCCAGCAGCTTAGGGGCAGGGTATCGGGGCTACACCTTC.